The T cell receptor (beta chain) under discussion was sequenced for a study of shared clonotypes between healthy human individuals. Germline V gives CDR1 GTSNPN, CDR2 SVGIG (reference sequence). Trimming left V 8 bases short and J 5 bases short, with 15 bases between. CDR3 length equals 13 residues. Clones were sequenced by immunoSEQ multiplex PCR, and TCRdb holds only the in-frame ones, with some missing. The sample holds 2 million to 2.5 million clones, approximately 93% seen once. This TCR came from a man aged 18 to 29 in good health. Some clones in this sample may be carry-over from other donors' samples. The sequencing sample was made of naive CD4+ T cells from PBMCs. Subset denoted: CD45RA+ positively selected. The chain links TRBV30 to TRBJ2-2; possibly TRBD1 for D (5 bases). The CDR3 bases are TGTGCCGCGAGAGACAGTTGGACCGGGGAGCTGTTTTTT. Amino acids: CAARDSWTGELFF.